This note documents a single T cell receptor (beta chain) sequence. This CDR3 has 17 amino acids. V was clipped by 8 bases and J by 5 bases, with 27 bases between them. A second PCR, run for roughly 7 to 12 cycles, used a sample-barcoded 5' primer plus a J-beta primer mix. TCRdb reprocessed the 5' RACE reads with MiXCR, giving one entry per CDR3 protein. Among about 970,000 distinct CDR3 sequences listed, approximately 50% were seen once. This sample was included in a study of blood T cells in healthy people across ages. PBMCs were isolated at a quantity of at least 6 million per sample. V and J are TRBV12-3 or TRBV12-4 and TRBJ1-2; unclear D gene. The sequencing sample was made of blood. This sequence was found in a woman aged 55-75 years in good health. The CDR3 region is CASGDIFGRGMLYGYTF. In DNA, the CDR3 is TGTGCCAGCGGAGACATATTTGGACGAGGGATGTTATATGGCTACACCTTC.